This T cell receptor (beta chain) was identified in a study of Graves' ophthalmopathy and Graves' hyperthyroidism. From RNA, the CDR3 regions of TCR beta chains were amplified and sequenced. HTBI-primed RT-PCR formed the first round, and a multiplex PCR formed the second. TCRdb processed the multiplex PCR reads anew with MiXCR; each CDR3 protein has one entry. The sample yields 650,000 to 900,000 distinct CDR3 sequences, roughly 41% seen once. CDR1 SGHRS and CDR2 YFSETQ come from the germline V gene. V gave up 3 bases and J gave up 5 bases; unmatched junction bases: 18. This CDR3 region has 18 residues.

The receptor's source is an adult man with Graves' ophthalmopathy. Sequencing used peripheral blood. The gene calls are TRBV5-1 and TRBJ2-7; 9 nucleotides line up with TRBD1. The CDR3 bases are TGCGCCAGCAGCTCAACGCGACAGGGGGGACCGCCGAGTGACGAGCAGTACTTC. Protein sequence: CASSSTRQGGPPSDEQYF.